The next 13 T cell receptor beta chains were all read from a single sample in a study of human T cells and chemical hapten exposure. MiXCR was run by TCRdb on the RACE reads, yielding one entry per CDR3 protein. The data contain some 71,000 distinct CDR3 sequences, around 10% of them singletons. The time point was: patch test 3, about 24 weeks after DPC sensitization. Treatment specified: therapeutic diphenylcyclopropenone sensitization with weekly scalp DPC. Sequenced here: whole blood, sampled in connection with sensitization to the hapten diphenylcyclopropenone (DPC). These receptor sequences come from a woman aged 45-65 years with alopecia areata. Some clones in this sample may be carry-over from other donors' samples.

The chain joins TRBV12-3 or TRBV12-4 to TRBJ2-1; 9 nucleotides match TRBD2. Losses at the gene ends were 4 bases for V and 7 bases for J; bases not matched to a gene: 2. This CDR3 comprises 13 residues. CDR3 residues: CASSWGLANEQFF. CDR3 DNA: TGTGCCAGCAGTTGGGGACTAGCAAATGAGCAGTTCTTC.

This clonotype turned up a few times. Here the CDR3 DNA reads TGCGCCAGCAGCCAAGATCCAGCGGGGTTATACGAGCAGTACTTC. Translation: CASSQDPAGLYEQYF. The V call is TRBV4-3, the J call TRBJ2-7, with TRBD2 matching 7 bases. In germline, CDR1 is LGHNA, CDR2 YSLEER. This CDR3 has 15 residues. J was trimmed by 4 bases and V by 0 bases; bases with no gene match: 6.

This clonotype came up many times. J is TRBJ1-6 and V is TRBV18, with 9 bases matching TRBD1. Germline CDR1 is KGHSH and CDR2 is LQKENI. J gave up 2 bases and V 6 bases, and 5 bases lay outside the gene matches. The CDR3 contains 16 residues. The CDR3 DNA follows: TGTGCCAGCTCTTTACGGACAGGGGCCTATAATTCACCCCTCCACTTT. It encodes CASSLRTGAYNSPLHF. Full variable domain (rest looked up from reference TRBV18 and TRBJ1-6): NAGVMQNPRHLVRRRGQEARLRCSPMKGHSHVYWYRQLPEEGLKFMVYLQKENIIDESGMPKERFSAEFPKEGPSILRIQQVVRGDSAAYFCASSLRTGAYNSPLHFGNGTRLTVT.

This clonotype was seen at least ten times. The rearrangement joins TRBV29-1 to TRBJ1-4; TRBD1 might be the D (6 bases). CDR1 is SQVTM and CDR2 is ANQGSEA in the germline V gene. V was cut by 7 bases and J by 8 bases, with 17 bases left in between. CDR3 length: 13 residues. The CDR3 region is CSDTQGGWEKLFF. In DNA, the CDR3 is TGCAGCGATACACAGGGAGGGTGGGAAAAACTGTTTTTT.

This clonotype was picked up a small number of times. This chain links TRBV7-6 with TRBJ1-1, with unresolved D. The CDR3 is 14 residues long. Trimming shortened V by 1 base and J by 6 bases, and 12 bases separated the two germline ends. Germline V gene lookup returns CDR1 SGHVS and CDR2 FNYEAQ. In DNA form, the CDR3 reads TGTGCCAGCAGCTTAGGCTCGGGTTACCCTGAAGCTTTCTTT. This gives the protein CASSLGSGYPEAFF.

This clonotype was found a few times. CDR3 bases: TGTGCCAGCAGCCTTTTATTGTATGGCTACACCTTC. Amino acid sequence: CASSLLLYGYTF. The rearrangement links TRBV28 to TRBJ1-2; D uncertain. The CDR3 contains 12 residues. Trimming stripped 6 bases from V and 5 bases from J, with 10 bases between. Germline V CDR1 and CDR2: MDHEN, SYDVKM.

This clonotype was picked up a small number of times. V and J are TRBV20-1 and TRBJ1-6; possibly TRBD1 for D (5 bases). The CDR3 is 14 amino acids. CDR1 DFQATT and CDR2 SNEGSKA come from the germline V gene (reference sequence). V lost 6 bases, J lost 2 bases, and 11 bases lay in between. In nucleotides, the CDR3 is TGCAGTGCCAGCAGGGCTACCTATAATTCACCCCTCCACTTT. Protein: CSASRATYNSPLHF.

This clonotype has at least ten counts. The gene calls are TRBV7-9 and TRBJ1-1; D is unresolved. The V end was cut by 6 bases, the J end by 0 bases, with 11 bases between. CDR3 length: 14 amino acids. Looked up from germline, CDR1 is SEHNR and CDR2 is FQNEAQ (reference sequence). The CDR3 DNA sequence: TGTGCCAGCAGTCTCGGACTCATGAACACTGAAGCTTTCTTT. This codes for CASSLGLMNTEAFF.

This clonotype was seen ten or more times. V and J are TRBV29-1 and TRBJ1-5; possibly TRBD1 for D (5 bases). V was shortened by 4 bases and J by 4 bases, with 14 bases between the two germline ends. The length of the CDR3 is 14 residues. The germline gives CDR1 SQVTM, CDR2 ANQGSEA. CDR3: CSVVLSDRNQPQHF. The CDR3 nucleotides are TGCAGCGTTGTGCTGTCCGACAGAAATCAGCCCCAGCATTTT.

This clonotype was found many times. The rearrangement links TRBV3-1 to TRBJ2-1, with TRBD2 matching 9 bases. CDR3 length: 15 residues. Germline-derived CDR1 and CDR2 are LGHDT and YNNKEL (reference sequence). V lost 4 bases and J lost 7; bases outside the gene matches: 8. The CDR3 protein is CASSPGTSLDNEQFF. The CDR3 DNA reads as TGTGCCAGCAGCCCGGGGACTAGCCTCGATAATGAGCAGTTCTTC.

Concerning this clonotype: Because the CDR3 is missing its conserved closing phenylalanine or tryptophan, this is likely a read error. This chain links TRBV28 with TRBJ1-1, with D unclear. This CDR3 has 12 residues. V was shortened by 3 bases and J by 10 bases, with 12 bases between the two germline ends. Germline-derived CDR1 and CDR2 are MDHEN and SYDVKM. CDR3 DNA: TGTGCCAGCAGTTTGGGCAGCCTAAGAGCTTTCTCT. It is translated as CASSLGSLRAFS.

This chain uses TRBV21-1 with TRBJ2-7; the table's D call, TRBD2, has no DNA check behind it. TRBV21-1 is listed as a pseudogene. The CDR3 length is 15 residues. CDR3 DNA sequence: TGTGCCAGCAGCAGTGAGACTAGCGGGGGGCGACTGGATTACTTC. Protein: CASSSETSGGRLDYF.

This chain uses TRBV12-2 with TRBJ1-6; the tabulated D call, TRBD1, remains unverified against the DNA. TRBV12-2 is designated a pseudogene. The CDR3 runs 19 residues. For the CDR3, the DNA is TGTGCAAGTCGCTTGAGAGGGGGATACCCATTCCATTATAATTCACCCCTCCACTTT. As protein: CASRLRGGYPFHYNSPLHF.